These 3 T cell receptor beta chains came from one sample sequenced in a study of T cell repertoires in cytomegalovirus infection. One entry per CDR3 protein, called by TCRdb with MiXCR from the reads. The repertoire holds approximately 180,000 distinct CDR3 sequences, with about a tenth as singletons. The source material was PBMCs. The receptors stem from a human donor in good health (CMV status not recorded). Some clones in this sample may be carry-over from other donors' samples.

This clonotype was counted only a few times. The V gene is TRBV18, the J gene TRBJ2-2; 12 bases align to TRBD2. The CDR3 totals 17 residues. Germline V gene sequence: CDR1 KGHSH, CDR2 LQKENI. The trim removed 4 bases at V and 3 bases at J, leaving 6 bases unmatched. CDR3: CASSLNRLAGDTGELFF. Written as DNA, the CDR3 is TGTGCCAGCTCACTTAACCGACTAGCGGGAGACACCGGGGAGCTGTTTTTT.

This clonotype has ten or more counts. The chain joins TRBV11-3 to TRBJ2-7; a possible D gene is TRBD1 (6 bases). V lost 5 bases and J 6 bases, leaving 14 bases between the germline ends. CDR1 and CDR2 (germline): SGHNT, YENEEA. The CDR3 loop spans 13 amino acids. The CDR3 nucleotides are TGTGCCAGCAGCCCAACAACAGGGACCGAGCAGTACTTC. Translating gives CASSPTTGTEQYF.

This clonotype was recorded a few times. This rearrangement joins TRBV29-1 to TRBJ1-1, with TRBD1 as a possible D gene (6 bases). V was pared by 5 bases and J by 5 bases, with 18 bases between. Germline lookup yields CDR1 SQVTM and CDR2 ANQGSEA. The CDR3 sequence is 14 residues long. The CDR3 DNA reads TGCAGCGTTTTGTCGTGGGGGGCAAGTACTGAAGCTTTCTTT. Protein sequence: CSVLSWGASTEAFF. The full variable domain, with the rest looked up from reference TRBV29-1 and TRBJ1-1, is SAVISQKPSRDICQRGTSLTIQCQVDSQVTMMFWYRQQPGQSLTLIATANQGSEATYESGFVIDKFPISRPNLTFSTLTVSNMSPEDSSIYLCSVLSWGASTEAFFGQGTRLTVV.